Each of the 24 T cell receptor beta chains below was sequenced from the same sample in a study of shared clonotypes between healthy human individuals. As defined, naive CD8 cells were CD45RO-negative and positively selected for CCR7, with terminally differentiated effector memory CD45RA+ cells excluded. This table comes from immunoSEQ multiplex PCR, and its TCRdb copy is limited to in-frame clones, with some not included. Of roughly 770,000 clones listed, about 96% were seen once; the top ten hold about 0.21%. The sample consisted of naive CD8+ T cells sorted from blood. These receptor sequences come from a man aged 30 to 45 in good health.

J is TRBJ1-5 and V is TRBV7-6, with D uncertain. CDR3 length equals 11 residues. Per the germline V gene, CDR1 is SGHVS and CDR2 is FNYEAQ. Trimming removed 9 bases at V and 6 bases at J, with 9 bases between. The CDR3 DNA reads TGTGCCAGTGGGCCCGGTCAGCCCCAGCATTTT. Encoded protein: CASGPGQPQHF.

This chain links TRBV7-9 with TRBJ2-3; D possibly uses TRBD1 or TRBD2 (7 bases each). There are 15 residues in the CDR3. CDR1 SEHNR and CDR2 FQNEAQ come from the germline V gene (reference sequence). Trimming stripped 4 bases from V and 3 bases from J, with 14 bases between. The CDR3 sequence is CASSWAQGGTDTQYF. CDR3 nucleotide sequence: TGTGCCAGCAGCTGGGCCCAGGGGGGGACAGATACGCAGTATTTT.

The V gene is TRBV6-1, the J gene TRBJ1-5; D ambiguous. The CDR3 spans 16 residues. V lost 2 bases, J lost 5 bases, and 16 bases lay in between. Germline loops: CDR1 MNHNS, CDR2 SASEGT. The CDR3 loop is CASSETRLIYDQPQHF. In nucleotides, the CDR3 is TGTGCCAGCAGTGAAACTCGCCTGATTTACGATCAGCCCCAGCATTTT.

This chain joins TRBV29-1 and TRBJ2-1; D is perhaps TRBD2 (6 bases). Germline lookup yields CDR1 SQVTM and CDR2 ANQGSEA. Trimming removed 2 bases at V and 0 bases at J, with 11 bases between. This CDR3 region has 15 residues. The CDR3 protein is CSVERLASSYNEQFF. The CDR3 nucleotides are TGCAGCGTTGAACGGCTAGCGAGCTCCTACAATGAGCAGTTCTTC.

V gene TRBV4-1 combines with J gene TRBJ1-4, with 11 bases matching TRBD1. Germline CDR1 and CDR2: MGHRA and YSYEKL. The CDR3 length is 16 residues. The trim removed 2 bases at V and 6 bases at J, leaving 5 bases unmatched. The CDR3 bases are TGCGCCAGCAGCCAACAAGGGGGACAGGGGGATGAAAAACTGTTTTTT. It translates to CASSQQGGQGDEKLFF.

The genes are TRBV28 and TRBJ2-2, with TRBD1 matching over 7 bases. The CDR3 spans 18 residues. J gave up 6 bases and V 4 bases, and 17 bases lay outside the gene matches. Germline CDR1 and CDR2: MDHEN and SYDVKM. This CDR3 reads CASSSDRDSPRIPGELFF. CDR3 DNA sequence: TGTGCCAGCAGTTCCGACCGGGACAGCCCTCGAATCCCCGGGGAGCTGTTTTTT.

The CDR3 DNA is TGTGCCAGCAGTTCCTCCGCCGGACAGCTCTCCTACGAGCAGTACTTC. Translating it yields CASSSSAGQLSYEQYF. The rearrangement links TRBV27 to TRBJ2-7; weak D call: TRBD1 (6 bases). CDR1 and CDR2 (germline): MNHEY, SMNVEV (reference sequence). CDR3 length equals 16 residues. V lost 4 bases to trimming and J lost 0 bases, with 16 bases between them.

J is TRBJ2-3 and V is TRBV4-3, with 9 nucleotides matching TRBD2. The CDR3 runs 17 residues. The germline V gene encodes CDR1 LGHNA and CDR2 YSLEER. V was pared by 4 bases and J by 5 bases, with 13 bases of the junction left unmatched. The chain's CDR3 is CASSLNVAGAVGDTQYF. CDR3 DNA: TGCGCCAGCAGCCTCAACGTAGCGGGAGCAGTTGGAGATACGCAGTATTTT.

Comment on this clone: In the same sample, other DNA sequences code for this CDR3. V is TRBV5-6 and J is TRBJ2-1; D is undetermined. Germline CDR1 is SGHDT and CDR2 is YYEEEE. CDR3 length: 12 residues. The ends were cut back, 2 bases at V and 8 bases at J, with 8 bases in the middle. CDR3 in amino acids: CASSLLADEQFF. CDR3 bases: TGTGCCAGCAGCTTATTGGCGGATGAGCAGTTCTTC.

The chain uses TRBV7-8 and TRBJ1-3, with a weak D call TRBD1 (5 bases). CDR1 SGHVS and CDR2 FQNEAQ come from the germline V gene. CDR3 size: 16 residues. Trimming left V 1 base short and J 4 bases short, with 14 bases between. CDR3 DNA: TGTGCCAGCAGCTTAGTATTGGGGGAGGGAGGAAACACCATATATTTT. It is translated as CASSLVLGEGGNTIYF.

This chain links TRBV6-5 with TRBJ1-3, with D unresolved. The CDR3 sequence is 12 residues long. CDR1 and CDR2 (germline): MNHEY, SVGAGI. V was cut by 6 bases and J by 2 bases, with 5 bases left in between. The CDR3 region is CASRTTGNTIYF. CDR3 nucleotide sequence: TGTGCCAGCAGGACGACTGGAAACACCATATATTTT.

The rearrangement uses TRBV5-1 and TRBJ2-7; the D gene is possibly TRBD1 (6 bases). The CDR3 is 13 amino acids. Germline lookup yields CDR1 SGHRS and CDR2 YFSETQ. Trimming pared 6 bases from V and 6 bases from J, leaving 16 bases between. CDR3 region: CASTGTGNLEQYF. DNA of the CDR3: TGCGCCAGCACTGGAACAGGGAATCTCGAGCAGTACTTC.

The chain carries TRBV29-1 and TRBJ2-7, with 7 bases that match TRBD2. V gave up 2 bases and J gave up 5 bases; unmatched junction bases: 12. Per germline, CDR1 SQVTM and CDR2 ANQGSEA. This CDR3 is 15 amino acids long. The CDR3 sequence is CSVELLAGESHEQYF. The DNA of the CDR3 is TGCAGCGTTGAATTATTGGCGGGAGAGTCCCACGAGCAGTACTTC.

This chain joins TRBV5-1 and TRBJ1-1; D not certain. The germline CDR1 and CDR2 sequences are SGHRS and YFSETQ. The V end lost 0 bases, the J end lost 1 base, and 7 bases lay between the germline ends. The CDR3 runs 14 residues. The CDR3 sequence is CASSLAAENTEAFF. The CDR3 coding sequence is TGCGCCAGCAGCTTGGCCGCAGAGAACACTGAAGCTTTCTTT.

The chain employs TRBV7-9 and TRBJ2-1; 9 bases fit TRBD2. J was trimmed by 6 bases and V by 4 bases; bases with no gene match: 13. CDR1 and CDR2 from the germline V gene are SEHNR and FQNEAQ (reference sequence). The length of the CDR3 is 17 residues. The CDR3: CASSSTPGTSPSNEQFF. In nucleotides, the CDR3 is TGTGCCAGCAGCTCAACCCCCGGGACTAGCCCTAGCAATGAGCAGTTCTTC.

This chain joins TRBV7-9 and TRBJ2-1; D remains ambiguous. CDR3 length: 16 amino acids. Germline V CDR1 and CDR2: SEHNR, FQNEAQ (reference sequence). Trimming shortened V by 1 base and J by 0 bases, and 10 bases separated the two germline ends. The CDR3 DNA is TGTGCCAGCAGCTTAGGTTTGTTCGGCTCCTACAATGAGCAGTTCTTC. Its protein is CASSLGLFGSYNEQFF.

In DNA form, the CDR3 reads TGTGCCAGCAGTTCGCGTAGGGGCTACTACGAGCAGTACTTC. The encoded protein is CASSSRRGYYEQYF. The chain uses TRBV5-8 and TRBJ2-7, with D perhaps TRBD1 (5 bases). Germline V gene lookup returns CDR1 SGHTS and CDR2 YDEGEE. The CDR3 has 14 amino acids. The ends were cut back, 5 bases at V and 3 bases at J, with 15 bases in the middle.

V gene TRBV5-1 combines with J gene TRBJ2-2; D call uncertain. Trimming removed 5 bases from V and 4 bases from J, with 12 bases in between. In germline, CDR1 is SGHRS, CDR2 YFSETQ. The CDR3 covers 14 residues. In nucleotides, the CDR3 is TGCGCCAGCAGGCCGTACTGGGGCACCGGGGAGCTGTTTTTT. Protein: CASRPYWGTGELFF. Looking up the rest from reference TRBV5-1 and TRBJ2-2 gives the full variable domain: KAGVTQTPRYLIKTRGQQVTLSCSPISGHRSVSWYQQTPGQGLQFLFEYFSETQRNKGNFPGRFSGRQFSNSRSEMNVSTLELGDSALYLCASRPYWGTGELFFGEGSRLTVL.

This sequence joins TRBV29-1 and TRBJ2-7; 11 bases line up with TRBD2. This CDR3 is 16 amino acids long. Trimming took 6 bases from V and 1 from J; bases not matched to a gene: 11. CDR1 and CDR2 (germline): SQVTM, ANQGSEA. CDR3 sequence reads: CSVLTSGSVVSYEQYF. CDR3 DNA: TGCAGCGTCTTAACTAGCGGGAGCGTCGTGTCCTACGAGCAGTACTTC.

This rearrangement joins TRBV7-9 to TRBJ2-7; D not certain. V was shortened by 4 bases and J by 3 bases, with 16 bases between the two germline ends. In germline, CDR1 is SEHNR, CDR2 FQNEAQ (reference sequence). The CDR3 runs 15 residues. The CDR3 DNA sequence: TGTGCCAGCAGCTCCCGGGCAGCCGGGTTCTACGAGCAGTACTTC. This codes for CASSSRAAGFYEQYF.

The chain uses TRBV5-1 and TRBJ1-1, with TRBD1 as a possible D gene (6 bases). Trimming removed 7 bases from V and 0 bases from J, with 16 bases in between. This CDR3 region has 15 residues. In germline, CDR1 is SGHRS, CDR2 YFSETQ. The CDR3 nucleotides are TGCGCCAGCTCCTTATACAGGGCAATGAACACTGAAGCTTTCTTT. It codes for CASSLYRAMNTEAFF. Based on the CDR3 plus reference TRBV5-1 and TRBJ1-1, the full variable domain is KAGVTQTPRYLIKTRGQQVTLSCSPISGHRSVSWYQQTPGQGLQFLFEYFSETQRNKGNFPGRFSGRQFSNSRSEMNVSTLELGDSALYLCASSLYRAMNTEAFFGQGTRLTVV.

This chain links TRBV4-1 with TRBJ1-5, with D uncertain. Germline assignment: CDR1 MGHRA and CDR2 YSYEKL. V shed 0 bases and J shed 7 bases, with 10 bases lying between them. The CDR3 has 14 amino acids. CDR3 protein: CASSQESVTQPQHF. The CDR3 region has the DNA TGCGCCAGCAGCCAAGAGAGTGTAACCCAGCCCCAGCATTTT.

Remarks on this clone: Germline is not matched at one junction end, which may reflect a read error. CDR3 nucleotides: TGTGCTAGCAGCTTAGATGCGGGAGGGGTCTACAATGAGCAGTTCTTC. It specifies CASSLDAGGVYNEQFF. This chain joins TRBV7-7 and TRBJ2-1; 9 nucleotides match TRBD2. The germline V gene has CDR1 SSHAT and CDR2 FNYEAQ (reference sequence). This CDR3 spans 16 amino acids.

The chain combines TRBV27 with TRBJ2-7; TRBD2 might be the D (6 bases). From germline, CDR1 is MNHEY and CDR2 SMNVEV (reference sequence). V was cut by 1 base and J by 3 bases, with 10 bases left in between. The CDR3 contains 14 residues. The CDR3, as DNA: TGTGCCAGCAGTTTATTTCCGGGAGACTACGAGCAGTACTTC. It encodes CASSLFPGDYEQYF.